The 25 T cell receptor beta chains in this list originate from one sample, sequenced in a study of neurological immune-mediated disorders. TCRdb passed the 5' RACE reads through MiXCR, listing each CDR3 protein once. This sample carries tens of thousands of distinct CDR3 sequences, 2% to 2.5% of them seen once, and the ten largest clones take 2.4%. Sequencing input: PBMCs. All receptors come from a man aged 50 to 60 with multiple sclerosis.

About this clonotype itself: Since a much larger clone is just one base distant, this may be a read error. V is TRBV9 and J is TRBJ1-2; a weak D match, TRBD1 (5 bases). This CDR3 has 14 residues. CDR1 is SGDLS, CDR2 YYNGEE, per germline. The ends were cut back, 4 bases at V and 7 bases at J, with 17 bases in the middle. CDR3 sequence (DNA): TGTGCCAGCAGCTCCCGGGAAAGGGGTGGTGGCTACACCTTC. Its protein product is CASSSRERGGGYTF.

This clonotype was recorded at least ten times. V and J are TRBV7-2 and TRBJ1-5; D gene uncertain. The length of the CDR3 is 12 residues. Germline V CDR1 and CDR2: SGHTA, FQGNSA. The germline V and J ends were trimmed by 3 bases and 7 bases, with 7 bases remaining between them. CDR3 nucleotides: TGTGCCAGCAGCTTCGTCCGGCAGCCCCAGCATTTT. Protein sequence: CASSFVRQPQHF.

This clonotype was found many times. The V and J genes are TRBV29-1 and TRBJ2-2; D is possibly TRBD2 (5 bases). Germline values: CDR1 SQVTM, CDR2 ANQGSEA. V dropped 8 bases and J dropped 3 bases, with 10 bases sitting between them. CDR3 size: 12 residues. This CDR3 is CSFGVYTGELFF. In DNA form, the CDR3 reads TGCAGCTTCGGGGTTTACACCGGGGAGCTGTTTTTT.

This clonotype appeared many times. This chain connects TRBV5-6 to TRBJ2-1, with D perhaps TRBD1 (5 bases). Trimming removed 4 bases at V and 0 bases at J, with 14 bases between. The CDR3 covers 16 residues. Per germline, CDR1 SGHDT and CDR2 YYEEEE. The CDR3 is CASSGAQDSSYNEQFF. The CDR3 DNA follows: TGTGCCAGCAGCGGGGCACAAGACAGCTCCTACAATGAGCAGTTCTTC.

This clonotype was seen at least ten times. The V gene is TRBV7-9, the J gene TRBJ1-4, with a possible D match to TRBD1 (5 bases). The germline V gene encodes CDR1 SEHNR and CDR2 FQNEAQ (reference sequence). The V end lost 6 bases, the J end lost 2 bases, and 16 bases lay between the germline ends. The CDR3 spans 16 residues. CDR3 nucleotides: TGTGCCAGCAGTTTTATGTCAGGGAGGACTAATGAAAAACTGTTTTTT. As protein: CASSFMSGRTNEKLFF.

The sample holds many counts of this clonotype. The chain is built from TRBV10-2 and TRBJ2-1, with D perhaps TRBD1 (5 bases). Between the trimmed V and J ends, which lost 5 bases and 0 bases, there was a span of 11 bases. Germline V gene sequence: CDR1 WSHSY, CDR2 SAAADI. CDR3 length: 15 amino acids. The CDR3: CASSLDTSSYNEQFF. The CDR3, as DNA: TGCGCCAGCAGTTTGGACACGAGCTCCTACAATGAGCAGTTCTTC.

This clonotype was seen only a few times. The V gene is TRBV5-1, the J gene TRBJ2-1, with a weak D call TRBD2 (6 bases). The CDR3 spans 15 residues. Germline V gene data show CDR1 as SGHRS and CDR2 as YFSETQ. Trimming removed 4 bases from V and 6 bases from J, with 17 bases in between. The CDR3 nucleotides read TGCGCCAGCAGCGCCGGGACTCACGGCGGCAATGAGCAGTTCTTC. Its translation: CASSAGTHGGNEQFF. Full variable domain (rest looked up from reference TRBV5-1 and TRBJ2-1): KAGVTQTPRYLIKTRGQQVTLSCSPISGHRSVSWYQQTPGQGLQFLFEYFSETQRNKGNFPGRFSGRQFSNSRSEMNVSTLELGDSALYLCASSAGTHGGNEQFFGPGTRLTVL.

This clonotype was observed many times. The V gene is TRBV7-2, the J gene TRBJ2-3; D may be TRBD2 (7 bases). CDR1 is SGHTA and CDR2 is FQGNSA in the germline V gene. CDR3 size: 16 residues. V dropped 1 base and J dropped 7 bases, with 18 bases sitting between them. The CDR3 sequence is CASSLEPWGGLHTQYF. The CDR3 bases are TGTGCCAGCAGCTTAGAACCGTGGGGGGGCCTCCATACGCAGTATTTT.

This clonotype was counted ten times or more. CDR3 DNA: TGTGCCAGCAGCTTGGCCTCGTTTGGGCCAACGGGAACCACTGAAGCTTTCTTT. Its translation is CASSLASFGPTGTTEAFF. The chain uses TRBV5-5 and TRBJ1-1; D not resolved. Trimming shortened V by 0 bases and J by 4 bases, and 22 bases separated the two germline ends. This CDR3 comprises 18 residues. The germline gives CDR1 SGHKS, CDR2 YYEKEE (reference sequence).

This clonotype appeared many times. This sequence joins TRBV3-1 and TRBJ1-6, with D unresolved. V was cut by 0 bases and J by 4 bases, with 10 bases left in between. The CDR3 has 16 residues. Germline V CDR1 and CDR2: LGHDT, YNNKEL (reference sequence). The CDR3 nucleotides are TGTGCCAGCAGCCAAGATCTGGAGAGGTATAATTCACCCCTCCACTTT. This translates into CASSQDLERYNSPLHF.

This clonotype came up a few times. This chain connects TRBV5-1 to TRBJ2-2; D is perhaps TRBD2 (5 bases). This CDR3 has 15 residues. The V gene's germline CDR1 is SGHRS and CDR2 YFSETQ. V lost 0 bases and J 6 bases, leaving 12 bases between the germline ends. The CDR3 DNA is TGCGCCAGCAGCTTGGGCTCCACGAGGGCCGGGGAGCTGTTTTTT. Amino acid sequence: CASSLGSTRAGELFF.

This clonotype was seen many times. The gene calls are TRBV2 and TRBJ2-6; D ambiguous. Trimming took off 4 bases at V and 4 bases at J, with 8 bases between the two ends. The length of the CDR3 is 14 residues. Germline-derived CDR1 and CDR2 are SNHLY and FYNNEI. CDR3 loop: CASSAIGGANVLTF. In DNA form, the CDR3 reads TGTGCCAGCAGTGCGATAGGGGGGGCCAACGTCCTGACTTTC.

In regard to this clonotype: Being one base from a much bigger clone, this may be a read error. The gene calls are TRBV9 and TRBJ1-2; D gene uncertain. Trimming shortened V by 5 bases and J by 7 bases, and 9 bases separated the two germline ends. CDR3 length: 11 residues. Germline V gene data show CDR1 as SGDLS and CDR2 as YYNGEE. This CDR3 is CASRVNGGYTF. The DNA for the CDR3 is TGTGCCAGCAGAGTAAACGGTGGCTACACCTTC.

This clonotype was detected ten times or more. The chain couples TRBV5-5 to TRBJ1-4; D is unclear. The CDR3 runs to 19 residues. Trimming took off 2 bases at V and 2 bases at J, with 22 bases between the two ends. Looked up from germline, CDR1 is SGHKS and CDR2 is YYEKEE (reference sequence). The CDR3 nucleotides read TGTGCCAGCAGCTTCGGTAGATCGGCCTCAGCGGCGACTAATGAAAAACTGTTTTTT. Translating it yields CASSFGRSASAATNEKLFF.

This clonotype was detected ten times or more. This rearrangement joins TRBV14 to TRBJ1-6; D not resolved. Trimming took off 1 base at V and 7 bases at J, with 8 bases between the two ends. This CDR3 contains 14 residues. Germline assignment: CDR1 SGHDN and CDR2 FVKESK. The CDR3 is CASSQGRQNSPLHF. CDR3 nucleotides: TGTGCCAGCAGCCAAGGCAGACAAAATTCACCCCTCCACTTT.

The table lists this clonotype with many counts. The CDR3 reads CASSSQGGKTQYF. DNA for the CDR3: TGCGCCAGCAGCTCTCAGGGTGGGAAGACCCAGTACTTC. The V call is TRBV5-1, the J call TRBJ2-5, with D possibly being TRBD1 (5 bases). V shed 3 bases and J shed 6 bases, with 12 bases lying between them. The CDR3 extends over 13 amino acids. Looked up from germline, CDR1 is SGHRS and CDR2 is YFSETQ.

J is TRBJ2-7 and V is TRBV7-2, with 8 bases that match TRBD2. Looked up from germline, CDR1 is SGHTA and CDR2 is FQGNSA. This CDR3 is built from 16 residues. Germline trimming cut 2 bases from V and 3 bases from J; bases unmatched to any gene: 9. CDR3 sequence: CASSLQRSGGGYEQYF. CDR3 DNA: TGTGCCAGCAGCTTACAAAGGAGCGGGGGCGGCTACGAGCAGTACTTC.

Comment on this clonotype: A much larger clone is a single base away; this may be a read error. V usage is TRBV9 and J usage is TRBJ1-2; the D gene is possibly TRBD1 (5 bases). Trimming took off 3 bases at V and 4 bases at J, with 10 bases between the two ends. This CDR3 is 13 amino acids long. Germline V gene sequence: CDR1 SGDLS, CDR2 YYNGEE. CDR3 region: CASSAERGYGYTF. CDR3 nucleotides: TGTGCCAGCAGCGCCGAAAGGGGCTATGGCTACACCTTC.

This clonotype was picked up many times. The genes are TRBV28 and TRBJ1-3; 9 nucleotides agree with TRBD1. Per the germline V gene, CDR1 is MDHEN and CDR2 is SYDVKM. This CDR3 spans 14 amino acids. The J segment lost 4 bases and the V segment lost 7 bases, leaving 5 bases of the junction unmatched. CDR3 residues: CASNTGGAGNTIYF. For the CDR3, the DNA is TGTGCCAGCAACACAGGGGGCGCCGGAAACACCATATATTTT.

There are many counts of this clonotype. The chain links TRBV6-1 to TRBJ2-1; no clear D. This CDR3 spans 11 amino acids. V gave up 6 bases and J gave up 13 bases, with 13 bases separating them. CDR1 and CDR2 (germline): MNHNS, SASEGT. The CDR3 loop reads CASRDGTGQFF. The CDR3 DNA sequence: TGTGCCAGCAGAGATGGAACGGGTCAGTTCTTC.

This clonotype was observed many times. The chain has TRBV29-1 and TRBJ2-7; tentatively, D is TRBD1 (6 bases). There are 14 residues in the CDR3. The V and J ends lost 0 bases and 2 bases respectively, with 11 bases between them. CDR1 SQVTM and CDR2 ANQGSEA come from the germline V gene. In nucleotides, the CDR3 is TGCAGCGTTGAAGATCCGGACAGACCCTACGAGCAGTACTTC. This translates into CSVEDPDRPYEQYF.

This chain uses TRBV12-3 or TRBV12-4 with TRBJ1-1; D not certain. The CDR3 loop spans 13 amino acids. Trimming removed 1 base at V and 3 bases at J, with 6 bases between. The CDR3, as DNA: TGTGCCAGCAGTTTAGAACAGCACACTGAAGCTTTCTTT. Translated, it gives CASSLEQHTEAFF.

This clonotype was recorded at least ten times. V gene TRBV11-2 combines with J gene TRBJ2-5, with D possibly TRBD1 on 5 matching bases. Germline CDR1 SGHAT, CDR2 FQNNGV. Trimming cost V 1 base and J 5 bases, with 20 bases left between them. CDR3 length: 17 amino acids. The CDR3 protein is CASSLGVVGPESETQYF. As DNA, the CDR3 is TGTGCCAGCAGCTTAGGGGTGGTGGGGCCCGAGTCGGAGACCCAGTACTTC. Variable domain in full (rest from reference TRBV11-2 and TRBJ2-5): EAGVAQSPRYKIIEKRQSVAFWCNPISGHATLYWYQQILGQGPKLLIQFQNNGVVDDSQLPKDRFSAERLKGVDSTLKIQPAKLEDSAVYLCASSLGVVGPESETQYFGPGTRLLVL.

The table lists this clonotype with many counts. The V and J genes are TRBV20-1 and TRBJ2-1, with TRBD2 as a possible D gene (5 bases). This CDR3 has 14 amino acids. V dropped 6 bases and J dropped 0 bases, with 12 bases sitting between them. Per germline, CDR1 DFQATT and CDR2 SNEGSKA (reference sequence). The DNA for the CDR3 is TGCAGTGCGAGGGAGTCGAGCTCCTACAATGAGCAGTTCTTC. Its protein is CSARESSSYNEQFF.

The table lists this clonotype with many counts. V and J are TRBV10-3 and TRBJ2-1, with D hard to call. The germline V gene encodes CDR1 ENHRY and CDR2 SYGVKD. The CDR3 has 13 residues. V shed 0 bases and J shed 6 bases, with 6 bases lying between them. CDR3 sequence (DNA): TGTGCCATCAGTGAGTCGAACAGCAATGAGCAGTTCTTC. Translating gives CAISESNSNEQFF.